Following are 20 T cell receptor beta chains from one sample sequenced in a study of cytomegalovirus exposure and HLA in healthy donors. In the PCR, 60 Vbeta and 13 Jbeta primers were used. TCRdb's copy holds only in-frame clones and misses some; the assay was immunoSEQ multiplex PCR. This sample has approximately 150,000 clones, with more than 65% found just once. The sample consisted of PBMCs. These receptor sequences come from a man between 18 and 29 years old in good health and CMV-seropositive.

The gene calls are TRBV4-2 and TRBJ2-6; no definite D call. There are 16 residues in the CDR3. Germline values: CDR1 LGHNA, CDR2 YNFKEQ. V lost 0 bases, J lost 3 bases, and 9 bases lay in between. The CDR3 bases are TGTGCCAGCAGCCAAGATGGAGCCTTTGGGGCCAACGTCCTGACTTTC. Amino acids: CASSQDGAFGANVLTF.

This clone was observed a handful of times. V gene TRBV6-5 combines with J gene TRBJ2-7; no clear D gene. CDR1 is MNHEY, CDR2 SVGAGI, per germline. The CDR3 covers 12 residues. The V end lost 0 bases, the J end lost 6 bases, and 6 bases lay between the germline ends. In DNA, the CDR3 is TGTGCCAGCAGTTACTCGGCTGGCGAGCAGTACTTC. It translates to CASSYSAGEQYF.

The V gene is TRBV18, the J gene TRBJ2-1; 9 positions agree with TRBD1. V lost 4 bases to trimming and J lost 2 bases; unmatched junction nucleotides: 6. The CDR3 extends over 16 amino acids. The V gene's germline CDR1 is KGHSH and CDR2 LQKENI. CDR3 coding DNA: TGTGCCAGCTCACACGGAGACAGGGGGGCCTACAATGAGCAGTTCTTC. Translating gives CASSHGDRGAYNEQFF.

The CDR3 DNA reads TGCAGCGTTGCTGATCGAGTAGAGACCCAGTACTTC. Translated, it gives CSVADRVETQYF. This chain links TRBV29-1 with TRBJ2-5, with D hard to call. The CDR3 has 12 amino acids. V shed 4 bases and J shed 4 bases, with 10 bases lying between them. CDR1 is SQVTM, CDR2 ANQGSEA, per germline.

The V and J genes are TRBV30 and TRBJ1-1; the D gene is possibly TRBD1 (6 bases). Deletions cut 7 bases from V and 5 bases from J, with 11 bases between. CDR1 GTSNPN and CDR2 SVGIG come from the germline V gene (reference sequence). The CDR3 has 11 amino acids. CDR3 sequence reads: CASLGGTEAFF. The CDR3 coding sequence is TGTGCCTCCTTAGGGGGAACTGAAGCTTTCTTT.

The chain couples TRBV29-1 to TRBJ2-1, with TRBD2 identical over 7 bases. The CDR3 consists of 12 residues. CDR1 is SQVTM, CDR2 ANQGSEA, per germline. The V gene end was trimmed by 6 bases and the J gene end by 9 bases; junction bases not matched to a gene: 8. CDR3 bases: TGCAGCGTCCGGGACTACGGTGTTGAGCAGTTCTTC. It codes for CSVRDYGVEQFF.

The J gene is TRBJ1-4, the V gene TRBV4-2; D is undetermined. V was cut by 1 base and J by 5 bases, with 14 bases left in between. Germline CDR1 reads LGHNA; CDR2 reads YNFKEQ. The CDR3 length is 16 residues. The CDR3 DNA reads TGTGCCAGCAGCCAAGGAACAGCCAATGGGAATGAAAAACTGTTTTTT. This codes for CASSQGTANGNEKLFF.

The chain carries TRBV7-9 and TRBJ1-3; possibly TRBD1 for D (6 bases). V was clipped by 5 bases and J by 0 bases, with 14 bases between them. Germline V gives CDR1 SEHNR, CDR2 FQNEAQ (reference sequence). This CDR3 is 16 amino acids long. The DNA for the CDR3 is TGTGCCAGCAGCCCAACTACAGGGTACTCTGGAAACACCATATATTTT. This encodes CASSPTTGYSGNTIYF.

This clone was detected only a few times. The V call is TRBV7-9, the J call TRBJ2-6; D not certain. V was clipped by 7 bases and J by 0 bases, with 7 bases between them. CDR3 length: 14 amino acids. The germline gives CDR1 SEHNR, CDR2 FQNEAQ (reference sequence). The CDR3 DNA reads TGTGCCAGCATGAGAGACTCTGGGGCCAACGTCCTGACTTTC. Protein sequence: CASMRDSGANVLTF.

This chain links TRBV6-5 with TRBJ2-4; D is perhaps TRBD2 (5 bases). The V end lost 5 bases, the J end lost 8 bases, and 16 bases lay between the germline ends. Germline CDR1 MNHEY, CDR2 SVGAGI. This CDR3 region has 14 residues. CDR3 region: CASSPGKSEYIQYF. The CDR3 DNA follows: TGTGCCAGCAGTCCGGGGAAGAGCGAGTACATTCAGTACTTC.

The genes are TRBV13 and TRBJ2-4; a weak D match, TRBD1 (5 bases). The CDR3 has 16 residues. Trimming took 5 bases from V and 0 from J, leaving 14 bases between them. Germline V gives CDR1 PRHDT, CDR2 FYEKMQ (reference sequence). CDR3 protein: CASSRGEQEAKNIQYF. The CDR3 bases are TGTGCCAGCAGCAGGGGTGAACAGGAAGCCAAAAACATTCAGTACTTC.

The gene calls are TRBV6-1 and TRBJ2-1; 7 bases line up with TRBD2. This CDR3 is 14 amino acids long. The junction had 6 bases not matched to a gene; V was cut back by 3 bases and J by 7 bases. Germline values: CDR1 MNHNS, CDR2 SASEGT. CDR3 sequence reads: CASSEWTSMNEQFF. The CDR3 bases are TGTGCCAGCAGTGAGTGGACTAGTATGAATGAGCAGTTCTTC.

The J gene is TRBJ2-5, the V gene TRBV6-5, with D maybe TRBD2 (6 bases). There are 15 residues in the CDR3. V was pared by 3 bases and J by 5 bases, with 16 bases between. CDR1 MNHEY and CDR2 SVGAGI come from the germline V gene. CDR3 DNA sequence: TGTGCCAGCAGTTATCGCGGGGTTGGGACGGAGACCCAGTACTTC. Translation gives CASSYRGVGTETQYF.

The gene calls are TRBV27 and TRBJ1-1, with TRBD1 as a possible D gene (5 bases). This CDR3 comprises 13 residues. Trimming left V 5 bases short and J 5 bases short, with 12 bases between. Germline-derived CDR1 and CDR2 are MNHEY and SMNVEV (reference sequence). CDR3 nucleotides: TGTGCCAGCAGTCCTTGGGGGGGGACTGAAGCTTTCTTT. Translation gives CASSPWGGTEAFF.

This chain links TRBV6-1 with TRBJ1-4; 7 bases match TRBD1. Germline V gene sequence: CDR1 MNHNS, CDR2 SASEGT. CDR3 size: 18 residues. The V gene end was trimmed by 6 bases and the J gene end by 10 bases; junction bases not matched to a gene: 23. The CDR3 protein is CASREQAGTANSRLKLFF. CDR3 DNA sequence: TGTGCCAGCAGAGAACAGGCCGGGACAGCCAACTCCCGACTAAAACTGTTTTTT.

Concerning this clone: No conserved phenylalanine or tryptophan is present at the end of the CDR3, so a read error is the likely explanation. The genes are TRBV6-1 and TRBJ1-6; no firm D call. Between the trimmed V and J ends, which lost 1 base and 9 bases, there was a span of 7 bases. Germline-derived CDR1 and CDR2 are MNHNS and SASEGT. The CDR3 consists of 13 residues. CDR3 DNA: TGTGCCAGCAGTGAAGTCACACGTTCACCCCTCCACCTT. Amino acids: CASSEVTRSPLHL.

The chain employs TRBV29-1 and TRBJ2-7, with D perhaps matching TRBD1 (6 bases). Per the germline V gene, CDR1 is SQVTM and CDR2 is ANQGSEA. The V end lost 7 bases, the J end lost 5 bases, and 15 bases lay between the germline ends. The CDR3 length is 12 residues. CDR3 in amino acids: CSAVRGRDEQYF. The CDR3 nucleotides read TGCAGCGCTGTCAGGGGCCGGGACGAGCAGTACTTC.

Comments on this clone: This CDR3 is also generated by other DNA sequences in the sample. This chain connects TRBV28 to TRBJ1-2; D is unclear. The ends were cut back, 2 bases at V and 3 bases at J, with 16 bases in the middle. Germline V CDR1 and CDR2: MDHEN, SYDVKM. The CDR3 extends over 16 amino acids. The CDR3 here is CASSLPGFGLHYGYTF. Here the CDR3 DNA reads TGTGCCAGCAGTTTACCGGGGTTCGGCCTTCACTATGGCTACACCTTC.

The chain is built from TRBV5-6 and TRBJ2-5; TRBD2 matches 7 bases. This CDR3 spans 15 amino acids. Germline V gene sequence: CDR1 SGHDT, CDR2 YYEEEE. V dropped 0 bases and J dropped 0; count of bases not matched to a gene: 2. In nucleotides, the CDR3 is TGTGCCAGCAGCTTGGGGGGGGGAAACCAAGAGACCCAGTACTTC. Protein product: CASSLGGGNQETQYF.

The V call is TRBV5-1, the J call TRBJ2-1; 9 positions agree with TRBD2. This CDR3 spans 13 amino acids. Germline CDR1 is SGHRS and CDR2 is YFSETQ. The junction had 3 bases not matched to a gene; V was cut back by 5 bases and J by 6 bases. Written as DNA, the CDR3 is TGCGCCAGCAGGCGGGAGGGCCCCAATGAGCAGTTCTTC. Protein sequence: CASRREGPNEQFF.